This T cell receptor beta chain came from a study of vaccination and CD4 T cells after COVID-19. The Oncomine TCR Beta short-read assay generated sequence data from the DNA of cultured CD4+ T cells. TCRdb fed the PCR reads into MiXCR, producing one record per CDR3 protein. This table has some 10,000 distinct CDR3 sequences, 58% appearing once. The sample's treatment: roughly ten-day PBMC culture with coronavirus spike peptide pools or control peptides (ViraFEST assay). TCR sequencing followed the expansion of antigen-specific T cells with peptide pools in ViraFEST. Points on this clonotype: Its matching antigen is unknown.

The CDR3 extends over 17 amino acids. V was shortened by 1 base and J by 2 bases, with 20 bases between the two germline ends. The germline gives CDR1 DFQATT, CDR2 SNEGSKA (reference sequence). The sequence came from a human donor who had recovered from COVID-19. V gene TRBV20-1 combines with J gene TRBJ2-5; tentatively, D is TRBD1 or TRBD2 (6 bases each). Input material: CD4+ T cells from blood, cultured in vitro. CDR3 nucleotide sequence: TGCAGTGCTAGAGTCCCTTGGGGGGCGATTGGGCAAGAGACCCAGTACTTC. Its translation is CSARVPWGAIGQETQYF.